Below, one T cell receptor beta chain is given with its context. This CDR3 is 12 amino acids long. Trimming removed 6 bases at V and 3 bases at J, with 9 bases between. Germline V gene sequence: CDR1 DFQATT, CDR2 SNEGSKA (reference sequence). In TCRdb, the 5' RACE reads were re-called with MiXCR into one record per CDR3 protein. The sample has around 150,000 distinct CDR3 sequences, around 43% seen once. These data come from a study of CD8 T cells in ankylosing spondylitis. The origin of this receptor is a male donor with ankylosing spondylitis. The chain combines TRBV20-1 with TRBJ1-5; a weak D match, TRBD1 (5 bases). The sequenced sample consisted of synovial fluid, either unsorted or a sorted T cell fraction (not recorded which). The CDR3 coding sequence is TGCAGTGCCGGGGGGTCCAATCAGCCCCAGCATTTT. This sequence encodes CSAGGSNQPQHF.